This entry lists 16 T cell receptor beta chains sequenced from one sample in a study of T cell changes during pregnancy in multiple sclerosis. This table comes from immunoSEQ multiplex PCR, and its TCRdb copy is limited to in-frame clones, with some not included. The sample includes approximately 50,000 clones, roughly nine tenths of them seen just once. The sequences come from CD8+ T cells from peripheral blood mononuclear cells, collected after pregnancy. Receptors originate from a female donor with multiple sclerosis, enrolled in a pregnancy study.

V usage is TRBV7-6 and J usage is TRBJ2-2, with 14 bases identical to TRBD2. CDR1 and CDR2 from the germline V gene are SGHVS and FNYEAQ. This CDR3 is 20 amino acids long. V shed 4 bases, J shed 5 bases, and the junction held 15 bases outside the gene matches. The CDR3 nucleotides read TGTGCCAGCAGCTACCCCCCGGGACTAGCGGGGGAAGATCGGACCGGGGAGCTGTTTTTT. Translating gives CASSYPPGLAGEDRTGELFF.

The rearrangement uses TRBV29-1 and TRBJ2-7; 10 bases match TRBD1. The CDR3 is made up of 13 amino acids. The germline CDR1 and CDR2 sequences are SQVTM and ANQGSEA. Trimming cost V 6 bases and J 5 bases; bases outside gene matches: 7. CDR3 region: CSVDRGQLDEQYF. Written as DNA, the CDR3 is TGCAGCGTCGACAGGGGGCAGCTGGACGAGCAGTACTTC.

The genes are TRBV10-3 and TRBJ2-1; D might be TRBD2 (6 bases). This CDR3 contains 16 residues. Germline CDR1 reads ENHRY; CDR2 reads SYGVKD. V was trimmed by 5 bases and J by 12 bases, leaving 26 bases between them. CDR3 DNA: TGTGCCATCAGTTCTCCCGGAGGGACGGACGCCTCAGGGCAGTTCTTC. Protein: CAISSPGGTDASGQFF.

This clone was picked up a small number of times. For the CDR3, the DNA is TGTGCCAGCAGCCCCACGACAGGGATCACCGGGGAGCTGTTTTTT. This gives the protein CASSPTTGITGELFF. This chain uses TRBV4-2 with TRBJ2-2; 7 nucleotides align to TRBD1. Germline trimming cut 4 bases from V and 4 bases from J; bases unmatched to any gene: 6. This CDR3 is 15 amino acids long. CDR1 is LGHNA, CDR2 YNFKEQ, per germline.

The V gene is TRBV19, the J gene TRBJ2-1; 11 bases align to TRBD2. Germline lookup yields CDR1 LNHDA and CDR2 SQIVND (reference sequence). The ends lost 6 bases at V and 6 bases at J; junction bases unmatched: 7. CDR3 length: 15 amino acids. DNA of the CDR3: TGTGCCAGTAGGGAATTAGCGGGGGGGCCCAATGAGCAGTTCTTC. Translating it yields CASRELAGGPNEQFF. The full variable domain, its missing parts supplied by reference TRBV19 and TRBJ2-1, is DGGITQSPKYLFRKEGQNVTLSCEQNLNHDAMYWYRQDPGQGLRLIYYSQIVNDFQKGDIAEGYSVSREKKESFPLTVTSAQKNPTAFYLCASRELAGGPNEQFFGPGTRLTVL.

This chain connects TRBV7-9 to TRBJ2-1; TRBD2 matches 10 bases. There are 17 residues in the CDR3. From germline, CDR1 is SEHNR and CDR2 FQNEAQ (reference sequence). V lost 4 bases to trimming and J lost 2 bases; unmatched junction nucleotides: 8. The CDR3 spells CASSSPLAGEPYNEQFF. CDR3 in DNA: TGTGCCAGCAGCTCCCCCCTAGCGGGGGAGCCCTACAATGAGCAGTTCTTC.

V is TRBV25-1 and J is TRBJ2-3; 10 bases are a match to TRBD2. The germline CDR1 and CDR2 sequences are MGHDK and SYGVNS. Trimming at V came to 1 base and at J to 2 bases, leaving 6 bases not matched to a gene. The CDR3 has 17 amino acids. CDR3 protein: CASSEFSGGRLTDTQYF. CDR3 DNA: TGTGCCAGCAGTGAATTTAGCGGGGGGAGACTCACAGATACGCAGTATTTT. The full variable domain, its missing parts supplied by reference TRBV25-1 and TRBJ2-3, is EADIYQTPRYLVIGTGKKITLECSQTMGHDKMYWYQQDPGMELHLIHYSYGVNSTEKGDLSSESTVSRIRTEHFPLTLESARPSHTSQYLCASSEFSGGRLTDTQYFGPGTRLTVL.

This clone was seen only once. This chain uses TRBV13 with TRBJ1-1, with 7 bases fitting TRBD1. The CDR3 has 15 amino acids. Losses at the gene ends were 4 bases for V and 8 bases for J; bases not matched to a gene: 13. CDR1 and CDR2 from the germline V gene are PRHDT and FYEKMQ (reference sequence). Here the CDR3 reads CASSSGQAIILEAFF. The CDR3 bases are TGTGCCAGCAGCTCAGGACAGGCGATAATCTTAGAAGCTTTCTTT.

The chain combines TRBV6-1 with TRBJ2-7; no firm D call. V shed 4 bases and J shed 6 bases, with 16 bases lying between them. The germline V gene has CDR1 MNHNS and CDR2 SASEGT. The CDR3 has 14 residues. CDR3 residues: CASSVGFEAGEQYF. The CDR3 DNA is TGTGCCAGCAGTGTTGGATTTGAGGCTGGCGAGCAGTACTTC.

The V and J genes are TRBV7-6 and TRBJ2-3, with D possibly being TRBD2 (6 bases). CDR1 is SGHVS, CDR2 FNYEAQ, per germline. This CDR3 region has 14 residues. Deletions cut 1 base from V and 6 bases from J, with 11 bases between. CDR3: CASSLGGGGDTQYF. In DNA, the CDR3 is TGTGCCAGCAGCTTAGGTGGGGGAGGTGATACGCAGTATTTT.

This clone was seen just once. One end of the junction is discordant with germline, which a read error may explain. This sequence joins TRBV11-2 and TRBJ2-3; weak D call: TRBD1 (5 bases). This CDR3 is built from 10 residues. CDR1 is SGHAT and CDR2 is FQNNGV in the germline V gene. The CDR3 here is CASSFRVVHF. For the CDR3, the DNA is TGTGCCAGCAGCTTCAGGGTCGTGCATTTT.

The genes are TRBV6-5 and TRBJ2-5; the match to TRBD1 covers 8 bases. CDR3 length equals 16 residues. Germline CDR1 MNHEY, CDR2 SVGAGI. Trimming took 4 bases from V and 1 from J; bases not matched to a gene: 8. CDR3 coding DNA: TGTGCCAGCAGTTTCCCTGCCGGGACAGGCCAAGAGACCCAGTACTTC. Translation: CASSFPAGTGQETQYF.

The gene calls are TRBV2 and TRBJ2-7; D is uncertain. Germline assignment: CDR1 SNHLY and CDR2 FYNNEI. This CDR3 is 15 amino acids long. V gave up 2 bases and J gave up 3 bases, with 14 bases separating them. The chain's CDR3 is CASSERPQIRYEQYF. The CDR3 nucleotides read TGTGCCAGCAGTGAAAGGCCACAGATCCGCTACGAGCAGTACTTC.

The chain is built from TRBV7-8 and TRBJ2-5; perhaps TRBD2 as D (7 bases). With 0 bases removed from V and 2 bases from J, the gap between germline ends came to 13 bases. CDR1 is SGHVS and CDR2 is FQNEAQ in the germline V gene. This CDR3 has 16 residues. For the CDR3, the DNA is TGTGCCAGCAGCTTAGCCGACGGGGGGCTTCAAGAGACCCAGTACTTC. Translation gives CASSLADGGLQETQYF.

The rearrangement links TRBV2 to TRBJ1-2, with a weak D call TRBD1 (6 bases). In germline, CDR1 is SNHLY, CDR2 FYNNEI. The CDR3 runs 11 residues. V was trimmed by 6 bases and J by 6 bases, leaving 8 bases between them. CDR3 in DNA: TGTGCCAGCAGGACAGGCGATGGCTACACCTTC. Translated, it gives CASRTGDGYTF.

The chain uses TRBV4-1 and TRBJ1-2, with TRBD1 identical over 7 bases. Looked up from germline, CDR1 is MGHRA and CDR2 is YSYEKL. V shed 2 bases and J 3 bases; nucleotides not matched to a gene: 3. The CDR3 sequence is 14 residues long. CDR3 nucleotide sequence: TGCGCCAGCAGCCAATGGACAGGACACTATGGCTACACCTTC. Encoded protein: CASSQWTGHYGYTF.